These T cell receptor beta chains were read from a single sample in a study of monozygotic twins with inflammatory bowel disease. TCRdb re-called the 5' RACE reads; every CDR3 protein appears as one record, without DNA. The table counts 200,000 to 250,000 distinct CDR3 sequences; roughly 1.5% lies in the top ten. The specimen sequenced was blood. These receptors were obtained from a human donor with ulcerative colitis or Crohn's disease, or a healthy co-twin of an affected twin (not recorded which). The CDR3 runs from the conserved cysteine through the conserved F or W.

TRBV5-4	TRBJ2-2	CASSLAGRVSGELFF
TRBV10-2	TRBJ1-5	CASGGQGNQPQHF
TRBV4-2	TRBJ2-1	CASSFQSGGDSNEQFF
TRBV7-9	TRBJ1-5	CASSLRGANQPQHF
TRBV7-2	TRBJ1-2	CASSSTGQDVYGYTF
TRBV29-1	TRBJ2-3	CSVGGATGEYF
TRBV27	TRBJ2-5	CASSLWGEGTQYF
TRBV19	TRBJ1-1	CASSFGTGILRFGMNTEAFF
TRBV20-1	TRBJ2-3	CSARGPMTSFSTDTQYF
TRBV6-5	TRBJ1-6	CASSYSRPTFRGSPLHF
TRBV15	TRBJ2-1	CATSRGLIASGGYNEQFF
TRBV6-5	TRBJ1-3	CASSYSGTVASGNTIYF
TRBV10-3	TRBJ2-2	CAISDPGRGETGELFF
TRBV7-2	TRBJ2-3	CASSSPRDRVEDTQYF
TRBV7-2	TRBJ2-5	CASSRSGGTQETQYF
TRBV12-3/TRBV12-4	TRBJ2-3	CASSPFGSGGPSSTDTQYF
TRBV12-3/TRBV12-4	TRBJ2-5	CASKRQDGGETQYF
TRBV7-2	TRBJ1-1	CASSLNKALNTEAFF
TRBV20-1	TRBJ1-2	CSARGQKSYGYTF
TRBV5-1	TRBJ1-1	CASSPWGNTEAFF
TRBV6-2/TRBV6-3	TRBJ1-5	CATSPGSGSNQPQHF
TRBV18	TRBJ1-1	CASSLRGDDTEAFF
TRBV20-1	TRBJ2-7	CSAPGGPSYEQYF
TRBV20-1	TRBJ2-3	CSARVQRNTDTQYF
TRBV9	TRBJ2-7	CASSLHGTGQYEQYF
TRBV24-1	TRBJ2-3	CATSAGLAGVDTDTQYF
TRBV5-1	TRBJ1-4	CASSFGEDGEKLFF
TRBV6-1	TRBJ2-5	CASSEIQGSETQYF
TRBV6-1	TRBJ1-4	CASSPWGVATNEKLFF
TRBV4-2	TRBJ2-1	CASSPRALTPNEQFF
TRBV7-9	TRBJ2-5	CASSAGTLGGETQYF
TRBV5-1	TRBJ2-7	CASSSTGRAYEQYF
TRBV7-9	TRBJ1-4	CASSLVQGREKLFF
TRBV6-1	TRBJ2-2	CASKLAGGTGELFF
TRBV5-1	TRBJ1-4	CASSNTGTGNEKLFF
TRBV6-1	TRBJ2-6	CASSVDNSGANVLTF
TRBV20-1	TRBJ2-5	CSARAPGAGHQETQYF
TRBV5-1	TRBJ2-4	CASSLEAGGGKNIQYF
TRBV6-5	TRBJ1-1	CASSYSGRMNTEAFF
TRBV20-1	TRBJ1-5	CSARDTGYSNQPQHF
TRBV4-1	TRBJ2-3	CASSQRITDTQYF
TRBV6-2/TRBV6-3	TRBJ1-2	CASSYGGQLNYGYTF
TRBV2	TRBJ2-1	CASEALRDRANEQFF
TRBV7-8	TRBJ1-5	CASSFETGGIQPQHF
TRBV20-1	TRBJ2-7	CSARDYHSGTGGDEQYF